This T cell receptor (beta chain) was obtained from a study of CD8+ T cells in alopecia areata. Study-level findings and limits: Many expanded lesional clones persisted during tofacitinib (in both scalp and blood). The study found tofacitinib significantly decreased scalp clonality and expanded CD8+ clones among the top 100.

About this clone itself: Its antigen is not known.

The germline V gene encodes CDR1 MGHRA and CDR2 YSYEKL. The CDR3 has 13 amino acids. Trimming left V 1 base short and J 3 bases short, with 6 bases between. Indicated treatment: oral pan-JAK inhibitor, 5-10 mg twice daily. RNA extraction was followed by reverse transcription into cDNA, which acted as the sequencing template. This table comes from immunoSEQ multiplex PCR, and its TCRdb copy is limited to in-frame clones, with some not included. The sample carries about 140,000 clones, 85% to 90% recorded once. This receptor was identified in a human donor with alopecia areata. This chain uses TRBV4-1 with TRBJ2-5, with a possible D match to TRBD1 (5 bases). The sequenced sample was CD8+ T cells sorted from blood, obtained at week 4, from a patient treated with tofacitinib. CDR3 sequence (DNA): TGCGCCAGCAGCCAAGTAGGGGAAGAGACCCAGTACTTC. Translating gives CASSQVGEETQYF.